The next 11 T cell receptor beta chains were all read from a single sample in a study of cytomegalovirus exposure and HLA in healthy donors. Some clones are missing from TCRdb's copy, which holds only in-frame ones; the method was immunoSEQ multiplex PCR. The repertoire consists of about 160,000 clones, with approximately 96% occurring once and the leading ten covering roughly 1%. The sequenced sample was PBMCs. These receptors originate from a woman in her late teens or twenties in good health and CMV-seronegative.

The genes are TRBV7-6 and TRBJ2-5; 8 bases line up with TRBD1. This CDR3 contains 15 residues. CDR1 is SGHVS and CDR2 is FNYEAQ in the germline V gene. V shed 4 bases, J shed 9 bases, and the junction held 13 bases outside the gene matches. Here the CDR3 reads CASSSGTGDLRAQYF. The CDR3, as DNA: TGTGCCAGCAGCTCAGGGACAGGCGATTTGCGGGCCCAGTACTTC.

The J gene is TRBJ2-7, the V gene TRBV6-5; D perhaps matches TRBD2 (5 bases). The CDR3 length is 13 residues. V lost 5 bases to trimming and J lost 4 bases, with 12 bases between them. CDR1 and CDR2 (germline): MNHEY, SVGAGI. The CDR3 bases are TGTGCCAGCAGTCTGGGGAGAGGGTACGAGCAGTACTTC. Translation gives CASSLGRGYEQYF.

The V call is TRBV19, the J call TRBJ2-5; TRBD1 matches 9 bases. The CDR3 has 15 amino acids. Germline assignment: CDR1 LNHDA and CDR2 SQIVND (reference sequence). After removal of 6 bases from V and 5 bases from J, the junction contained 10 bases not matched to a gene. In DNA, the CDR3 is TGTGCCAGTAGACCCTCCGGGACAGGGAAGGAGACCCAGTACTTC. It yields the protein CASRPSGTGKETQYF.

The CDR3 sequence: CASSLIEYNSPLHF. For the CDR3, the DNA is TGTGCCAGCAGTTTGATAGAATATAATTCACCCCTCCACTTT. This sequence joins TRBV27 and TRBJ1-6; D is unresolved. Germline values: CDR1 MNHEY, CDR2 SMNVEV (reference sequence). CDR3 length: 14 residues. V gave up 3 bases and J gave up 4 bases, with 7 bases separating them.

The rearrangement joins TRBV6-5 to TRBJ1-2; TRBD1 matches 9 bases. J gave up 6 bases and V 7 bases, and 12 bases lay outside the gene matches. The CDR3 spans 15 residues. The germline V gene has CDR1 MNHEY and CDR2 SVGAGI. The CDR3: CASTRSGTGTHGYTF. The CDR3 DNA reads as TGTGCCAGCACTAGATCCGGGACAGGGACCCATGGCTACACCTTC.

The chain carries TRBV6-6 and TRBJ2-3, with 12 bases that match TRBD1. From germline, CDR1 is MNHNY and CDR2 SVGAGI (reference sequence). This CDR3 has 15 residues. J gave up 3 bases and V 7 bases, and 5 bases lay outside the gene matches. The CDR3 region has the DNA TGTGCCAGCACGGGGACAGGGGGCGAAACAGATACGCAGTATTTT. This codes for CASTGTGGETDTQYF.

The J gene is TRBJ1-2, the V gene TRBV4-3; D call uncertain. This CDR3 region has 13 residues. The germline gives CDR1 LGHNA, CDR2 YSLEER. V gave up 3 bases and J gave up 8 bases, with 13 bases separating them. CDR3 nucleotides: TGCGCCAGCAGCCATCTTCAAGGGAGCGGCTACACCTTC. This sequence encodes CASSHLQGSGYTF.

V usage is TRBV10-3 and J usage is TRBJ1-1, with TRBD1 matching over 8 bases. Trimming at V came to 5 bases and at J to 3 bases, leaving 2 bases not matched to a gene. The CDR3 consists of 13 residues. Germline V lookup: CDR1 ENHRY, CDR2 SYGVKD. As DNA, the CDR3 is TGTGCCATCAGTTCGACAGGGGACACTGAAGCTTTCTTT. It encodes CAISSTGDTEAFF.

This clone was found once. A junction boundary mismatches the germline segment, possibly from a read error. CDR3 bases: TGCGCCAGCAGTTACAGGCAGTCTGGCAACAAGGAGCAGTTCTTC. Encoded protein: CASSYRQSGNKEQFF. The genes are TRBV4-1 and TRBJ2-1, with D perhaps TRBD1 (5 bases). The germline V gene has CDR1 MGHRA and CDR2 YSYEKL. CDR3 length: 15 residues.

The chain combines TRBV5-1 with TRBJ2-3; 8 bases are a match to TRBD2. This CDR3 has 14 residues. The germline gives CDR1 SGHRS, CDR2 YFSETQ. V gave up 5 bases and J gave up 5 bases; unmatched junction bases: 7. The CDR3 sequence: CASRPGGPEDTQYF. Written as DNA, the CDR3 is TGCGCCAGCAGGCCGGGGGGGCCCGAAGATACGCAGTATTTT.

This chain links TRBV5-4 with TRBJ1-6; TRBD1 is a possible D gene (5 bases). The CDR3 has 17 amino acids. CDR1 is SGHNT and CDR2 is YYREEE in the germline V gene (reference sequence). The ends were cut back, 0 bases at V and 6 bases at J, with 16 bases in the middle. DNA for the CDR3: TGTGCCAGCAGCTTGGTCTCAGGGTGGTCGGCTAATTCACCCCTCCACTTT. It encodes CASSLVSGWSANSPLHF.